These 30 T cell receptor beta chains came from one sample sequenced in a study of T cells in localized non-small cell lung cancer. Generated by immunoSEQ multiplex PCR, the TCRdb table keeps only in-frame clones and is missing some. The data hold some 130,000 clones, with 80% to 90% observed a single time. The input for sequencing was peripheral blood, taken before any cancer treatment. The receptors here all came from a female donor of 60 years or more with stage I lung adenocarcinoma.

The chain has TRBV5-1 and TRBJ2-5; possibly TRBD2 for D (6 bases). There are 14 residues in the CDR3. V was cut by 7 bases and J by 5 bases, with 18 bases left in between. CDR1 and CDR2 (germline): SGHRS, YFSETQ. The chain's CDR3 is CASQPGYGGETQYF. In DNA, the CDR3 is TGCGCCAGCCAACCGGGCTATGGGGGGGAGACCCAGTACTTC.

J is TRBJ2-7 and V is TRBV11-2, with 8 bases identical to TRBD2. The CDR3 is 13 amino acids. Trimming removed 7 bases from V and 0 bases from J; junction bases left unmatched: 2. Germline CDR1 is SGHAT and CDR2 is FQNNGV. CDR3 in DNA: TGTGCCAGCACGGGAGGGGGCTCCTACGAGCAGTACTTC. It is translated as CASTGGGSYEQYF.

The rearrangement joins TRBV6-5 to TRBJ1-1, with D perhaps matching TRBD1 (6 bases). Germline values: CDR1 MNHEY, CDR2 SVGAGI. V lost 7 bases and J lost 2, with 8 bases in between. This CDR3 has 12 amino acids. CDR3 DNA: TGTGCCAGCATCAGGGGAAACACTGAAGCTTTCTTT. It translates to CASIRGNTEAFF.

J is TRBJ2-2 and V is TRBV28, with a possible D match to TRBD2 (6 bases). V lost 9 bases to trimming and J lost 0 bases, with 11 bases between them. The CDR3 runs to 14 residues. Per the germline V gene, CDR1 is MDHEN and CDR2 is SYDVKM. The CDR3 spells CASRGGTNTGELFF. Here the CDR3 DNA reads TGTGCCAGTCGAGGCGGGACGAACACCGGGGAGCTGTTTTTT.

This rearrangement joins TRBV6-5 to TRBJ2-7, with D possibly called TRBD1 or TRBD2 (5 bases each). V was shortened by 7 bases and J by 2 bases, with 18 bases between the two germline ends. Per the germline V gene, CDR1 is MNHEY and CDR2 is SVGAGI. The CDR3 extends over 15 amino acids. The CDR3 sequence: CASKHDRDEAYEQYF. The CDR3 bases are TGTGCCAGCAAACATGACCGGGACGAGGCCTACGAGCAGTACTTC.

At least ten counts were recorded for this clone. This chain links TRBV4-1 with TRBJ1-3; no clear D. The ends were cut back, 6 bases at V and 0 bases at J, with 12 bases in the middle. The germline V gene encodes CDR1 MGHRA and CDR2 YSYEKL. The length of the CDR3 is 15 residues. The CDR3 DNA is TGCGCCAGCAGGCCGAGATCCGGCTCTGGAAACACCATATATTTT. Translating it yields CASRPRSGSGNTIYF.

The chain employs TRBV28 and TRBJ1-4; D gene unclear. Trimming stripped 5 bases from V and 5 bases from J, with 12 bases between. There are 14 residues in the CDR3. Germline assignment: CDR1 MDHEN and CDR2 SYDVKM. The CDR3 loop is CASSRLALNEKLFF. CDR3 bases: TGTGCCAGCAGTCGCTTAGCCCTGAATGAAAAACTGTTTTTT. Using reference TRBV28 and TRBJ1-4 for the parts outside the CDR3, the full variable domain is DVKVTQSSRYLVKRTGEKVFLECVQDMDHENMFWYRQDPGLGLRLIYFSYDVKMKEKGDIPEGYSVSREKKERFSLILESASTNQTSMYLCASSRLALNEKLFFGSGTQLSVL.

This chain connects TRBV7-3 to TRBJ2-7; D perhaps matches TRBD1 (5 bases). This CDR3 is built from 13 residues. The ends were cut back, 5 bases at V and 4 bases at J, with 12 bases in the middle. Germline V CDR1 and CDR2: SGHTA, FQGTGA. CDR3 region: CASSQADSYEQYF. CDR3 in DNA: TGTGCCAGCAGCCAAGCAGACAGTTACGAGCAGTACTTC.

The V and J genes are TRBV19 and TRBJ2-5, with D perhaps TRBD2 (6 bases). V lost 7 bases and J lost 4, with 10 bases in between. The CDR3 length is 12 residues. Germline lookup yields CDR1 LNHDA and CDR2 SQIVND (reference sequence). The CDR3 DNA reads as TGTGCCAGTACCCAGGGAGGAGAGACCCAGTACTTC. It specifies CASTQGGETQYF.

The count of this clone is one. The chain carries TRBV28 and TRBJ2-3; D not resolved. V was clipped by 3 bases and J by 2 bases, with 12 bases between them. This CDR3 is built from 15 residues. The germline V gene has CDR1 MDHEN and CDR2 SYDVKM. The CDR3 is CASSLVLGITDTQYF. The CDR3 DNA sequence: TGTGCCAGCAGTTTGGTGCTCGGAATCACAGATACGCAGTATTTT. Full variable domain (remainder filled in from reference TRBV28 and TRBJ2-3): DVKVTQSSRYLVKRTGEKVFLECVQDMDHENMFWYRQDPGLGLRLIYFSYDVKMKEKGDIPEGYSVSREKKERFSLILESASTNQTSMYLCASSLVLGITDTQYFGPGTRLTVL.

This rearrangement joins TRBV27 to TRBJ1-1; D is perhaps TRBD1 (6 bases). The CDR3 runs to 15 residues. Trimming left V 7 bases short and J 4 bases short, with 19 bases between. Germline V lookup: CDR1 MNHEY, CDR2 SMNVEV (reference sequence). The CDR3 DNA reads TGTGCCAGCATCCCGGGGGGGGCCCGGGGCACTGAAGCTTTCTTT. It yields the protein CASIPGGARGTEAFF.

The chain links TRBV6-1 to TRBJ2-7; no clear D. CDR1 is MNHNS, CDR2 SASEGT, per germline. There are 14 residues in the CDR3. The V and J ends lost 0 bases and 12 bases respectively, with 18 bases between them. The CDR3 DNA reads as TGTGCCAGCAGTGAAGCCTTCGATCCTACGTGGACGTACTTC. Translation gives CASSEAFDPTWTYF.

J is TRBJ2-7 and V is TRBV11-2; 14 bases fit TRBD2. Losses at the gene ends were 1 base for V and 4 bases for J; bases not matched to a gene: 3. Germline lookup yields CDR1 SGHAT and CDR2 FQNNGV. There are 16 residues in the CDR3. The CDR3 coding sequence is TGTGCCAGCAGCTTAGTGCGACTAGCGGGAGGGTACGAGCAGTACTTC. Translation gives CASSLVRLAGGYEQYF.

The chain employs TRBV9 and TRBJ2-6; 7 bases agree with TRBD1. Germline lookup yields CDR1 SGDLS and CDR2 YYNGEE. This CDR3 comprises 16 residues. Trimming at V came to 0 bases and at J to 2 bases, leaving 2 bases not matched to a gene. CDR3 protein: CASSVVGGAGANVLTF. As DNA, the CDR3 is TGTGCCAGCAGCGTAGTAGGGGGCGCTGGGGCCAACGTCCTGACTTTC.

The rearrangement uses TRBV19 and TRBJ2-6; D is undetermined. The V end lost 1 base, the J end lost 10 bases, and 14 bases lay between the germline ends. Germline V CDR1 and CDR2: LNHDA, SQIVND (reference sequence). The CDR3 spans 15 residues. The CDR3 loop reads CASSIGGTPSNVLTF. CDR3 bases: TGTGCCAGTAGTATAGGGGGTACCCCCTCTAACGTCCTGACTTTC.

The V call is TRBV28, the J call TRBJ2-7; D is uncertain. This CDR3 has 17 residues. V dropped 3 bases and J dropped 3 bases, with 21 bases sitting between them. Germline CDR1 is MDHEN and CDR2 is SYDVKM. The CDR3 loop reads CASSLGLPEPPNYEQYF. The CDR3 DNA follows: TGTGCCAGCAGTTTGGGCCTGCCCGAACCCCCAAACTACGAGCAGTACTTC.

V gene TRBV19 combines with J gene TRBJ2-5; D assignment may be TRBD1 or TRBD2 (5 bases each). Germline CDR1 reads LNHDA; CDR2 reads SQIVND (reference sequence). The V end was cut by 6 bases, the J end by 5 bases, with 13 bases between. This CDR3 is built from 13 residues. This CDR3 reads CASSRDLGETQYF. DNA of the CDR3: TGTGCCAGTAGCCGGGACCTGGGGGAGACCCAGTACTTC.

V usage is TRBV7-9 and J usage is TRBJ2-1; TRBD2 agrees at 8 bases. CDR3 size: 15 residues. V shed 0 bases and J 2 bases; nucleotides not matched to a gene: 0. Germline V gene data show CDR1 as SEHNR and CDR2 as FQNEAQ (reference sequence). CDR3 nucleotide sequence: TGTGCCAGCAGCTTAGCTAGCGGGGCCTACAATGAGCAGTTCTTC. It yields the protein CASSLASGAYNEQFF.

This chain links TRBV28 with TRBJ1-2; 11 bases agree with TRBD1. Germline V CDR1 and CDR2: MDHEN, SYDVKM. The CDR3 contains 16 residues. V was pared by 2 bases and J by 7 bases, with 9 bases of the junction left unmatched. The CDR3 loop is CASSLLPGTGGFGYTF. CDR3 DNA sequence: TGTGCCAGCAGTTTACTCCCAGGGACAGGGGGATTTGGCTACACCTTC.

J is TRBJ1-1 and V is TRBV27; the match to TRBD1 covers 7 bases. Per the germline V gene, CDR1 is MNHEY and CDR2 is SMNVEV (reference sequence). Losses at the gene ends were 7 bases for V and 2 bases for J; bases not matched to a gene: 10. The CDR3 length is 15 residues. CDR3 in DNA: TGTGCCAGCATCGCGACAGGGATGGGAAACACTGAAGCTTTCTTT. This encodes CASIATGMGNTEAFF.

This chain uses TRBV29-1 with TRBJ2-3; D is ambiguous. CDR3 length equals 15 residues. The V gene's germline CDR1 is SQVTM and CDR2 ANQGSEA. The V end lost 4 bases, the J end lost 1 base, and 15 bases lay between the germline ends. This chain's CDR3 is CSVGPALVRTDTQYF. DNA for the CDR3: TGCAGCGTTGGACCCGCCTTGGTGCGCACAGATACGCAGTATTTT.

The chain has TRBV27 and TRBJ2-1, with D perhaps matching TRBD2 (6 bases). Germline CDR1 and CDR2: MNHEY and SMNVEV (reference sequence). CDR3 length: 15 amino acids. The V end lost 4 bases, the J end lost 8 bases, and 18 bases lay between the germline ends. The CDR3 region has the DNA TGTGCCAGCAGTTCGCTAAAGGACTGGGAGGATGAGCAGTTCTTC. Its translation is CASSSLKDWEDEQFF.

J is TRBJ2-6 and V is TRBV2; D gene uncertain. Trimming took 0 bases from V and 0 from J, leaving 15 bases between them. The CDR3 has 19 residues. Per the germline V gene, CDR1 is SNHLY and CDR2 is FYNNEI. The CDR3 bases are TGTGCCAGCAGTGAAGCGCTTCTATTGGCGGACTCTGGGGCCAACGTCCTGACTTTC. Translated, it gives CASSEALLLADSGANVLTF.

This chain links TRBV12-5 with TRBJ1-1; D is possibly TRBD1 (5 bases). Between the trimmed V and J ends, which lost 1 base and 4 bases, there was a span of 10 bases. The germline CDR1 and CDR2 sequences are LGHNT and FRNRAP. The CDR3 has 14 amino acids. The CDR3 here is CASGLEGWGTEAFF. CDR3 DNA sequence: TGTGCTAGTGGTTTGGAGGGGTGGGGCACTGAAGCTTTCTTT.

The chain combines TRBV6-5 with TRBJ2-3; unclear D gene. CDR1 is MNHEY, CDR2 SVGAGI, per germline. This CDR3 has 13 residues. The V and J ends lost 6 bases and 1 base respectively, with 8 bases between them. DNA of the CDR3: TGTGCCAGCAGGGCCCCGGGCACAGATACGCAGTATTTT. Translated: CASRAPGTDTQYF.

This rearrangement joins TRBV9 to TRBJ2-3; weak D call: TRBD2 (6 bases). CDR1 and CDR2 (germline): SGDLS, YYNGEE. The CDR3 totals 17 residues. V shed 0 bases and J shed 0 bases, with 14 bases lying between them. DNA for the CDR3: TGTGCCAGCAGCGTAGTGGCAGCGGGCATTAGCACAGATACGCAGTATTTT. This translates into CASSVVAAGISTDTQYF.

The V gene is TRBV7-2, the J gene TRBJ2-7, with D perhaps TRBD2 (6 bases). Trimming cost V 0 bases and J 1 base, with 7 bases left between them. The germline V gene has CDR1 SGHTA and CDR2 FQGNSA. The CDR3 runs to 14 residues. This CDR3 is CASSLAGGSYEQYF. The CDR3 DNA sequence: TGTGCCAGCAGCTTAGCCGGGGGTTCCTACGAGCAGTACTTC.

The chain links TRBV2 to TRBJ1-5; D possibly corresponds to TRBD1 (5 bases). This CDR3 has 14 amino acids. The V end was cut by 3 bases, the J end by 6 bases, with 12 bases between. Germline V gene data show CDR1 as SNHLY and CDR2 as FYNNEI. The CDR3 loop is CASSDIQGGQPQHF. CDR3 bases: TGTGCCAGCAGTGATATTCAGGGTGGTCAGCCCCAGCATTTT.

The CDR3 region is CATSLPGGPRNQPQHF. CDR3 nucleotide sequence: TGTGCCACCAGCTTACCTGGGGGGCCAAGGAATCAGCCCCAGCATTTT. This rearrangement joins TRBV15 to TRBJ1-5; D might be TRBD1 (6 bases). Germline loops: CDR1 LNHNV, CDR2 YYDKDF (reference sequence). The CDR3 loop spans 16 amino acids. V was clipped by 5 bases and J by 4 bases, with 18 bases between them.

The rearrangement joins TRBV28 to TRBJ2-5; no definite D call. This CDR3 region has 14 residues. V gave up 3 bases and J gave up 0 bases, with 8 bases separating them. Looked up from germline, CDR1 is MDHEN and CDR2 is SYDVKM. CDR3 DNA sequence: TGTGCCAGCAGTTTGGGCCAGCACCAAGAGACCCAGTACTTC. The encoded protein is CASSLGQHQETQYF.